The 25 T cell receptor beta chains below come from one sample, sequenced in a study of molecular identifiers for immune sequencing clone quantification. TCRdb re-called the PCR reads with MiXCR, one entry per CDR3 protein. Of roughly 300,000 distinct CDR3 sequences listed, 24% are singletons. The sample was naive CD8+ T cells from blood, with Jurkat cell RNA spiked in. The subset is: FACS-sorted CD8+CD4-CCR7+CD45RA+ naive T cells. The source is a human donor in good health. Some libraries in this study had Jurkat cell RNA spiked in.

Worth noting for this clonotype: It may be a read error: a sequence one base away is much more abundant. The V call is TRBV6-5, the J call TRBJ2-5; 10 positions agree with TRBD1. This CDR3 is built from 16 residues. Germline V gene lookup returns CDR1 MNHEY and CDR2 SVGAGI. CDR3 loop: CAGSYSTTGGLETQYF. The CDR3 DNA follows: TGTGCCGGCAGTTACTCCACGACAGGGGGCTTAGAGACCCAGTACTTC.

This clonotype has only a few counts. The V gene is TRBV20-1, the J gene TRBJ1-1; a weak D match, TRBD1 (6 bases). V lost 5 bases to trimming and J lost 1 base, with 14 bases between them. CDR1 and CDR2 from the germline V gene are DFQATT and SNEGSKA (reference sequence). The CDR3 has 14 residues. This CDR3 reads CSAGDKAPNTEAFF. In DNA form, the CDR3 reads TGCAGTGCTGGGGACAAGGCACCGAACACTGAAGCTTTCTTT.

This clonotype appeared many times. The CDR3 is CASFSSGTGSTDTQYF. The CDR3 DNA reads TGTGCCAGTTTCTCCTCCGGGACAGGGAGCACAGATACGCAGTATTTT. The chain joins TRBV6-5 to TRBJ2-3; 9 positions match TRBD1. This CDR3 is 16 amino acids long. The ends lost 9 bases at V and 0 bases at J; junction bases unmatched: 10. The germline gives CDR1 MNHEY, CDR2 SVGAGI.

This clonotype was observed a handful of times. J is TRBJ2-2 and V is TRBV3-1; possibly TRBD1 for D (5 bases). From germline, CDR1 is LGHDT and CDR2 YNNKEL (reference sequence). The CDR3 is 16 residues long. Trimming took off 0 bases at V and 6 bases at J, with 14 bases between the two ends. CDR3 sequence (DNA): TGTGCCAGCAGCCAAGACGTGTGGGGCCCGGCCGGGGAGCTGTTTTTT. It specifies CASSQDVWGPAGELFF.

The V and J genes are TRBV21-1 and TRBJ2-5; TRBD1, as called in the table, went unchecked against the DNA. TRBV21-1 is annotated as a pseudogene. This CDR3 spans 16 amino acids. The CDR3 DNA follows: TGTGCCAGCAGCAACAACAGGGGCCCGTACCAAGAGACCAAGTACTTC. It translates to CASSNNRGPYQETKYF.

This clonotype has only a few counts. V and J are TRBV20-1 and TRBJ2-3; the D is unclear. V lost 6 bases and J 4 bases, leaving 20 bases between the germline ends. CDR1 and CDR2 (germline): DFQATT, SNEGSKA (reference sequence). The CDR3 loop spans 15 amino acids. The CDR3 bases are TGCAGTGCCCAAGACCCCGAATATGGTGCAGATACGCAGTATTTT. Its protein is CSAQDPEYGADTQYF.

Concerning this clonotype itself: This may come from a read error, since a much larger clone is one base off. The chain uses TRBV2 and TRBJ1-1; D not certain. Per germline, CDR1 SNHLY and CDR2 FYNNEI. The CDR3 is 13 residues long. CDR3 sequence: CASLELGSTEALF. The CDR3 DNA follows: TGTGCCAGCCTAGAGCTAGGAAGCACTGAAGCTCTCTTT. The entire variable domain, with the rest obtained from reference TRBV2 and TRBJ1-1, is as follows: EPEVTQTPSHQVTQMGQEVILRCVPISNHLYFYWYRQILGQKVEFLVSFYNNEISEKSEIFDDQFSVERPDGSNFTLKIRSTKLEDSAMYFCASLELGSTEALFGQGTRLTVV.

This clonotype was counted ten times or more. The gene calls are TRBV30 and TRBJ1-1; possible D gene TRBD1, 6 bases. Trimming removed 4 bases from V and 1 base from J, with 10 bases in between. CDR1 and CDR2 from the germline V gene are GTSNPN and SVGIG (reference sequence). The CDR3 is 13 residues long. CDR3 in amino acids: CAWISTGNTEAFF. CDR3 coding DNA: TGTGCCTGGATTTCGACAGGGAACACTGAAGCTTTCTTT.

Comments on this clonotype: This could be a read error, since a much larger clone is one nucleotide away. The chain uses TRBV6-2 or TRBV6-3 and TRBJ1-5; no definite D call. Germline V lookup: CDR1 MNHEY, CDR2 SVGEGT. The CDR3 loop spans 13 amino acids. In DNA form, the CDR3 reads TGTGCCAGCAGTTACTTGGAGGTGGAACCCCAGAATTTT. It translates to CASSYLEVEPQNF.

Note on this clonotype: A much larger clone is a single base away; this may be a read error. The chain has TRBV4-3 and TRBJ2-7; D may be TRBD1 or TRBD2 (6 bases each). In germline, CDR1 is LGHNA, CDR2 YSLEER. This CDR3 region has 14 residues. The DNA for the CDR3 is TGCGCCAGCTGCCAACGCGGGACACCGTACGAGCAGTACTTC. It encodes CASCQRGTPYEQYF.

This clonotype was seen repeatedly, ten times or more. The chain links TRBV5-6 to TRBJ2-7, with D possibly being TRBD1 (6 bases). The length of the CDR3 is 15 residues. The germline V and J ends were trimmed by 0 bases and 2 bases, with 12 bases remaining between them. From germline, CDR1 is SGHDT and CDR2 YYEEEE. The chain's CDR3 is CASSLEPGQTYEQYF. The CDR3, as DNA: TGTGCCAGCAGCTTGGAACCCGGACAGACCTACGAGCAGTACTTC.

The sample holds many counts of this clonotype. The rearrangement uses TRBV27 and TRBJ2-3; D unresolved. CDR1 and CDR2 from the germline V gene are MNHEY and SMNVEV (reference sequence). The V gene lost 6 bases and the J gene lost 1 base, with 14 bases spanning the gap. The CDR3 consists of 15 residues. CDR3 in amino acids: CASSPGELGTDTQYF. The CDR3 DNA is TGTGCCAGCAGCCCGGGCGAGTTGGGCACAGATACGCAGTATTTT.

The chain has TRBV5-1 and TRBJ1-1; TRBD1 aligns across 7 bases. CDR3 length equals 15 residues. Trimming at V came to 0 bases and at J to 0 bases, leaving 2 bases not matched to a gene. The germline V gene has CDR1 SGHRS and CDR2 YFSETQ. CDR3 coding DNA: TGCGCCAGCAGCTTGGAGGGGGCGATGAACACTGAAGCTTTCTTT. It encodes CASSLEGAMNTEAFF.

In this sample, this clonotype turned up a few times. CDR3 nucleotide sequence: TGTGCCAGCAGCCCCTGGGACCGTGCAACTAATGAAAAACTGTTTTTT. It translates to CASSPWDRATNEKLFF. The chain is built from TRBV14 and TRBJ1-4; D is possibly TRBD1 (5 bases). CDR3 length: 16 residues. Germline CDR1 is SGHDN and CDR2 is FVKESK. Trimming took 4 bases from V and 0 from J, leaving 12 bases between them.

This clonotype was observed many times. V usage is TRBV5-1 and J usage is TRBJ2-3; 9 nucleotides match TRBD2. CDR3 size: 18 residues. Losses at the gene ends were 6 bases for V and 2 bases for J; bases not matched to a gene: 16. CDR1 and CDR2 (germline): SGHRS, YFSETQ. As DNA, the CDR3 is TGCGCCAGCAACGGGGCGGGGGGGCCTGGCCCGATCACAGATACGCAGTATTTT. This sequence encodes CASNGAGGPGPITDTQYF.

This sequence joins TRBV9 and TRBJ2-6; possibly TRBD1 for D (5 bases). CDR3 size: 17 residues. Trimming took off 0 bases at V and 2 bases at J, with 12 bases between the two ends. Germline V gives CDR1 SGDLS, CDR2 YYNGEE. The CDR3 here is CASSVDPGIPGANVLTF. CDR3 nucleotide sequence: TGTGCCAGCAGCGTAGACCCAGGGATCCCTGGGGCCAACGTCCTGACTTTC. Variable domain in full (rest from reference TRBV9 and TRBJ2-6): DSGVTQTPKHLITATGQRVTLRCSPRSGDLSVYWYQQSLDQGLQFLIQYYNGEERAKGNILERFSAQQFPDLHSELNLSSLELGDSALYFCASSVDPGIPGANVLTFGAGSRLTVL.

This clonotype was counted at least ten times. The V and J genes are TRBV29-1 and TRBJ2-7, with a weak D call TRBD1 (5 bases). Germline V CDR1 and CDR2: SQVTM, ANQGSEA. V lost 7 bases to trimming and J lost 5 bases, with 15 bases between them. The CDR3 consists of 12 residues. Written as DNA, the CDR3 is TGCAGCGCCGAGCAGGGTAATAACGAGCAGTACTTC. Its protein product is CSAEQGNNEQYF.

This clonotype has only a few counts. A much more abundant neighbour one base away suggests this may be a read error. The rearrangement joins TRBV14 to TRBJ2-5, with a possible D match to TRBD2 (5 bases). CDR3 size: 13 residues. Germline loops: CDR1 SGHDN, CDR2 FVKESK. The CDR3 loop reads CASCHRGSQAQYF. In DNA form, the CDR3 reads TGTGCCAGCTGCCACCGGGGATCCCAGGCCCAGTACTTC.

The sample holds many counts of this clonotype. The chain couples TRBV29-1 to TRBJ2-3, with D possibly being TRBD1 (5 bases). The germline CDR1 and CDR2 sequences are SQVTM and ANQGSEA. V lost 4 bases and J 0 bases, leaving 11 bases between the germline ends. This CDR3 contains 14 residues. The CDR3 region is CSVAQGASTDTQYF. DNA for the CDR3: TGCAGCGTTGCCCAGGGCGCTAGCACAGATACGCAGTATTTT.

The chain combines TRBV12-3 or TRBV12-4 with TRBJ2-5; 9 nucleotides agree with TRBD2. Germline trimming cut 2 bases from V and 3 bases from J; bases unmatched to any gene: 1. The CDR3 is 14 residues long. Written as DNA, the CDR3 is TGTGCCAGCAGTTTAATAGCGGGAGAAGAGACCCAGTACTTC. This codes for CASSLIAGEETQYF.

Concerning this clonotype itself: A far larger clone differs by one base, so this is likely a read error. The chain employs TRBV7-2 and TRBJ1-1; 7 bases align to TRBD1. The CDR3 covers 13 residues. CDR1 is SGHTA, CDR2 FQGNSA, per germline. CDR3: CASSLSGGTEAYF. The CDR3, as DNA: TGTGCCAGCAGCTTATCAGGGGGGACTGAAGCTTACTTT.

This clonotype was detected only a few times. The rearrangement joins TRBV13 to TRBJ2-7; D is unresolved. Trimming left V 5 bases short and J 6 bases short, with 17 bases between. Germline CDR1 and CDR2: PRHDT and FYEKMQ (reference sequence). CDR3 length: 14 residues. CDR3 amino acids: CASSPSLGLAEQYF. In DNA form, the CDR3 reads TGTGCCAGCAGCCCCAGCCTAGGTCTTGCCGAGCAGTACTTC.

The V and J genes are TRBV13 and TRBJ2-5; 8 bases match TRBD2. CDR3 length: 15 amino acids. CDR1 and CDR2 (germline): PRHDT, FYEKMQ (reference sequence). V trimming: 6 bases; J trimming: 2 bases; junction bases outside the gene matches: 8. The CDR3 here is CASRQGLGRQETQYF. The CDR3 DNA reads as TGTGCCAGCAGACAGGGACTAGGTCGGCAAGAGACCCAGTACTTC.

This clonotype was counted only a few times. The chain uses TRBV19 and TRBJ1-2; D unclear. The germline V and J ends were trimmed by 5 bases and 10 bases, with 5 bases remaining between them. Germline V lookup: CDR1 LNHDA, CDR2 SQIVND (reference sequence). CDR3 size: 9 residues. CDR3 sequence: CASSSPYTF. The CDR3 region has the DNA TGTGCCAGTAGTTCACCCTACACCTTC.

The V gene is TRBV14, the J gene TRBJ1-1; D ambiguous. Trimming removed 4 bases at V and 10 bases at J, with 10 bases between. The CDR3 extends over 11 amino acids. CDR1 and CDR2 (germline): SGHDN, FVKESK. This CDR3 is CASSLGRAAFF. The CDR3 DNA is TGTGCCAGCAGCCTTGGACGGGCAGCTTTCTTT.